Each of the 5 T cell receptor beta chains below was sequenced from the same sample in a study of T cell responses to AZD1222 COVID-19 vaccine. The protocol was immunoSEQ multiplex PCR, while the TCRdb copy is restricted to in-frame clones and leaves out a portion. The repertoire holds some 150,000 clones, about nine tenths seen once, with approximately 3.6% in the top ten. Sequenced material: peripheral blood, taken on day 0 of AZD1222 vaccination. These receptors were collected from an adult in good health.

Written as DNA, the CDR3 is TGTGCCAGCAGCCAGAGAGGAGGGGCGATAAACTATGGCTACACCTTC. Protein product: CASSQRGGAINYGYTF. The chain combines TRBV3-1 (or the pseudogene TRBV3-2) with TRBJ1-2, with D perhaps matching TRBD1 (5 bases). The CDR3 length is 16 residues. V gave up 3 bases and J gave up 2 bases, with 16 bases separating them. Germline V gene lookup returns CDR1 LGHDT and CDR2 YNNKEL (reference sequence).

The chain carries TRBV6-4 and TRBJ1-2, with 7 bases aligning to TRBD1. CDR3 size: 15 residues. Losses at the gene ends were 4 bases for V and 3 bases for J; bases not matched to a gene: 8. Germline CDR1 reads MRHNA; CDR2 reads SNTAGT. The CDR3 DNA sequence: TGTGCCAGCAGTGGAAACAACAGGGGAGACTATGGCTACACCTTC. Translated: CASSGNNRGDYGYTF.

The V gene is TRBV5-1, the J gene TRBJ1-3; a possible D gene is TRBD1 (5 bases). CDR1 is SGHRS, CDR2 YFSETQ, per germline. There are 17 residues in the CDR3. V lost 4 bases and J lost 4, with 21 bases in between. This CDR3 is CASSVDQGAPPGNTIYF. The CDR3 DNA reads as TGCGCCAGCAGCGTAGACCAAGGGGCACCTCCCGGAAACACCATATATTTT.

The chain employs TRBV21-1 and TRBJ2-5; the table's D call, TRBD2, has no DNA check behind it. TRBV21-1 is listed as a pseudogene. The length of the CDR3 is 15 residues. The CDR3 region has the DNA TGTGCCAGCAGCAAAAAGGCATTGGGGGGAGAGACCCAGTACTTC. Translation gives CASSKKALGGETQYF.

CDR3 in amino acids: CASSLRGETQYF. CDR3 coding DNA: TGTGCCAGCAGCTTAAGGGGGGAGACCCAGTACTTC. The chain carries TRBV7-3 and TRBJ2-5; D is possibly TRBD1 or TRBD2 (5 bases each). CDR3 length equals 12 residues. Germline V gene data show CDR1 as SGHTA and CDR2 as FQGTGA. Deletions cut 1 base from V and 5 bases from J, with 5 bases between.